These 5 T cell receptor beta chains were all obtained from the same sample, sequenced in a study of CD8+CD57+ T cells in acquired aplastic anemia. Genomic DNA, the template, was used for profiling of the TCR beta VDJ and CDR3. Each CDR3 protein gets one entry after TCRdb re-called the reads with MiXCR. Among 200,000 to 250,000 distinct CDR3 sequences, roughly two thirds were seen once, and the ten largest hold roughly three fifths. CD8+CD57+ cell expansion had been shown by flow cytometry in patients chosen for sequencing. Material for sequencing was sorted CD4+, CD8+, or CD8+CD57+ T cells (not recorded which) from PBMCs. These receptors were obtained from a human donor with aplastic anemia.

The chain uses TRBV7-2 and TRBJ1-1; 8 nucleotides agree with TRBD1. J gave up 11 bases and V 1 base, and 6 bases lay outside the gene matches. From germline, CDR1 is SGHTA and CDR2 FQGNSA. The CDR3 has 13 amino acids. This CDR3 is CASSLDRQGNAFF. CDR3 nucleotide sequence: TGTGCCAGCAGCTTAGATCGACAGGGGAATGCTTTCTTT.

The chain joins TRBV7-9 to TRBJ2-7, with D possibly matching TRBD2 (6 bases). The CDR3 totals 16 residues. Germline-derived CDR1 and CDR2 are SEHNR and FQNEAQ (reference sequence). The V end lost 0 bases, the J end lost 0 bases, and 12 bases lay between the germline ends. Here the CDR3 DNA reads TGTGCCAGCAGCTTAGCGGACCGGGGAGGCTCCTACGAGCAGTACTTC. It codes for CASSLADRGGSYEQYF. Using reference TRBV7-9 and TRBJ2-7 for the parts outside the CDR3, the full variable domain is DTGVSQNPRHKITKRGQNVTFRCDPISEHNRLYWYRQTLGQGPEFLTYFQNEAQLEKSRLLSDRFSAERPKGSFSTLEIQRTEQGDSAMYLCASSLADRGGSYEQYFGPGTRLTVT.

The chain combines TRBV20-1 with TRBJ1-1; D not resolved. CDR1 is DFQATT, CDR2 SNEGSKA, per germline (reference sequence). CDR3 size: 14 residues. Trimming cost V 5 bases and J 0 bases, with 13 bases left between them. This chain's CDR3 is CSARPGRMNTEAFF. In DNA form, the CDR3 reads TGCAGTGCTCGACCCGGACGGATGAACACTGAAGCTTTCTTT.

The V gene is TRBV6-1, the J gene TRBJ2-2; TRBD2 aligns across 8 bases. Germline CDR1 and CDR2: MNHNS and SASEGT. V dropped 1 base and J dropped 1; count of bases not matched to a gene: 2. This CDR3 has 16 residues. The CDR3 protein is CASSEEAGGNTGELFF. CDR3 bases: TGTGCCAGCAGTGAAGAGGCGGGAGGGAACACCGGGGAGCTGTTTTTT.

V is TRBV2 and J is TRBJ2-2, with 7 bases identical to TRBD1. Trimming took 4 bases from V and 1 from J; bases not matched to a gene: 6. Germline CDR1 is SNHLY and CDR2 is FYNNEI. This CDR3 is built from 16 residues. The CDR3 here is CASSVTGQVNTGELFF. DNA of the CDR3: TGTGCCAGCAGTGTTACAGGACAGGTGAACACCGGGGAGCTGTTTTTT.